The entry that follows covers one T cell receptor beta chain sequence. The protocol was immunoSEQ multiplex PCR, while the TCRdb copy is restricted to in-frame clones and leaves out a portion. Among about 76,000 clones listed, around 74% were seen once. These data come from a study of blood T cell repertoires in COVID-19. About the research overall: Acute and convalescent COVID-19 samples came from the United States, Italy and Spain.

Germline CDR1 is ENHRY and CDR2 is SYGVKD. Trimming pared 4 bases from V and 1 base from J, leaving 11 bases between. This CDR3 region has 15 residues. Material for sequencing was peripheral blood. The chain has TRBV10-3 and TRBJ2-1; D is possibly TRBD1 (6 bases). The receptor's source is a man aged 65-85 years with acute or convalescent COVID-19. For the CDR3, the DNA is TGTGCCATCAGTGCGGACAGATCTTCCTACAATGAGCAGTTCTTC. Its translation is CAISADRSSYNEQFF.